Reported below is one TCR beta chain. This entry comes from a study of shared clonotypes between healthy human individuals. Study-level information: Those who served as donors were two women and three men between the ages of 18 and 49.

Measured with immunoSEQ multiplex PCR; TCRdb has only the in-frame clones, and not every one. There are a few million clones in the sample; approximately 92% occur only once, and over 1.5% lies in the top ten. J gave up 5 bases and V 2 bases, and 17 bases lay outside the gene matches. The CDR3 runs to 18 residues. CDR1 and CDR2 (germline): SGHVS, FNYEAQ. Naive CD8 isolation took CD45RO-negative cells positively selected for CCR7 and excluded terminally differentiated effector memory CD45RA+ cells. Every donor, a Caucasian adult, lived in Nashville, Tennessee. The sequenced sample consisted of naive CD8+ T cells from PBMCs. This TCR was recovered from a man between 18 and 29 years old in good health. Some clones in this sample may be carry-over from other donors' samples. The chain couples TRBV7-6 to TRBJ2-5; 7 positions agree with TRBD2. CDR3 nucleotide sequence: TGTGCCAGCAGCTTAATCCTTGGGGGGGAGCACAATGGGGAGACCCAGTACTTC. Translated, it gives CASSLILGGEHNGETQYF.